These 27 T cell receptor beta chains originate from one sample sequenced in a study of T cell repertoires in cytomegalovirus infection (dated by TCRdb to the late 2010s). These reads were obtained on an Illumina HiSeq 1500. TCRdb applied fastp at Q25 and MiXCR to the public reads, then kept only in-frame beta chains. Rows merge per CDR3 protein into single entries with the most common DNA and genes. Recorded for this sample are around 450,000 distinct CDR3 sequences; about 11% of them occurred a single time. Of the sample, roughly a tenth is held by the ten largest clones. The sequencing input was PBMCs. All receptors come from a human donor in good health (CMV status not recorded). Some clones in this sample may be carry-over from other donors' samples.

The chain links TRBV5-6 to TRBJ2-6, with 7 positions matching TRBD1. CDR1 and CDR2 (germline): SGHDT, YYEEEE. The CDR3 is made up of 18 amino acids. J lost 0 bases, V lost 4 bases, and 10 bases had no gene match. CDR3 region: CASSPPPGQPSGANVLTF. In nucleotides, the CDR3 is TGTGCCAGCAGCCCGCCACCGGGACAGCCCTCTGGGGCCAACGTCCTGACTTTC.

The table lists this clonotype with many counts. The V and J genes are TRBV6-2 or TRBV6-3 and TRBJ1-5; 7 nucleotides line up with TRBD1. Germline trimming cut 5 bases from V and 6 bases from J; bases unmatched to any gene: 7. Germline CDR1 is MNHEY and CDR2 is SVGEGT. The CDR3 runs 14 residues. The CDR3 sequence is CASSPTGLGQPQHF. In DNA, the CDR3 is TGTGCCAGCAGTCCGACAGGGTTAGGTCAGCCCCAGCATTTT.

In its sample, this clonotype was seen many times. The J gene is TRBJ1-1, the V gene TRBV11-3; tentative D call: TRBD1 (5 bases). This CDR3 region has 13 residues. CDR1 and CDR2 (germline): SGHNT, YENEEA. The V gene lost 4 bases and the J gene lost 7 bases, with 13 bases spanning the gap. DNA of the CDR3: TGTGCCAGCAGCTCCGGGACTGGGAATGAAGCTTTCTTT. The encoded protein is CASSSGTGNEAFF.

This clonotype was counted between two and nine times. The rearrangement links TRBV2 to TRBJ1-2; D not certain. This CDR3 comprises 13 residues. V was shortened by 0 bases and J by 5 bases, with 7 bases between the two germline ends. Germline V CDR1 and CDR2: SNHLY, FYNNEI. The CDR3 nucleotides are TGTGCCAGCAGTGAAGCACTTAAATATGGCTACACCTTC. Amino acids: CASSEALKYGYTF.

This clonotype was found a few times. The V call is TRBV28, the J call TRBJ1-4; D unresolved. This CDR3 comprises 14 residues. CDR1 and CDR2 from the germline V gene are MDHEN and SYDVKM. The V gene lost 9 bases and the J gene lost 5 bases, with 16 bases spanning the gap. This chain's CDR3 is CASSSDALNEKLFF. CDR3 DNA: TGTGCCAGTAGCTCGGACGCCCTAAATGAAAAACTGTTTTTT.

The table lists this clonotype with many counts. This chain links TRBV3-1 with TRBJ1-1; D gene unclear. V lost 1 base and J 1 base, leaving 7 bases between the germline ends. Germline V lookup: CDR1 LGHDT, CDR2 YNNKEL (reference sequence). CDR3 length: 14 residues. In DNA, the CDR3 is TGTGCCAGCAGCCAAGGTTCGGAGAACACTGAAGCTTTCTTT. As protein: CASSQGSENTEAFF.

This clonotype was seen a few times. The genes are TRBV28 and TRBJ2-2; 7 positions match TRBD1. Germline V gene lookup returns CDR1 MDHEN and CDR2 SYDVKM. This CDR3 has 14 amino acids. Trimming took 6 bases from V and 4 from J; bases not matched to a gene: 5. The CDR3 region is CASRTGQSTGELFF. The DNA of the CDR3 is TGTGCCAGCAGGACGGGACAGTCCACCGGGGAGCTGTTTTTT.

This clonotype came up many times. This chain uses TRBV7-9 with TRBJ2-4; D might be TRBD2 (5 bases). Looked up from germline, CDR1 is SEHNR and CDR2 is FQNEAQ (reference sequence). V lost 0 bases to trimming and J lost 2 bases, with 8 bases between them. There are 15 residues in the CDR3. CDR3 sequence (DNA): TGTGCCAGCAGCTTAGCTCGGGAAACCAAAAACATTCAGTACTTC. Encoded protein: CASSLARETKNIQYF.

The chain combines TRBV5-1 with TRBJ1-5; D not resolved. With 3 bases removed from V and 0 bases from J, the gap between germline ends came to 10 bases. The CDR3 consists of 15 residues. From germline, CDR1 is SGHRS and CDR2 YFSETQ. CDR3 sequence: CASSSDGYSNQPQHF. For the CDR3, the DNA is TGCGCCAGCAGCTCTGACGGATATAGCAATCAGCCCCAGCATTTT.

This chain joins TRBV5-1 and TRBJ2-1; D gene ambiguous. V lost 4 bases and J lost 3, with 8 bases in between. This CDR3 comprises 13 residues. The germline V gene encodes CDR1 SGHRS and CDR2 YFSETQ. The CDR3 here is CASSPESYNEQFF. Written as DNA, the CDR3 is TGCGCCAGCAGCCCTGAGAGCTACAATGAGCAGTTCTTC.

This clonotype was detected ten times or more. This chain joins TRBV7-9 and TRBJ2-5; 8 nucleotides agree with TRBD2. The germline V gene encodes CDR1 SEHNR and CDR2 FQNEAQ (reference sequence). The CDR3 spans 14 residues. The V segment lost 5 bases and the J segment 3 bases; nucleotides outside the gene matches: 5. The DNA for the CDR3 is TGTGCCAGCAGCCCCCTCGGGAGGGAAGAGACCCAGTACTTC. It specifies CASSPLGREETQYF.

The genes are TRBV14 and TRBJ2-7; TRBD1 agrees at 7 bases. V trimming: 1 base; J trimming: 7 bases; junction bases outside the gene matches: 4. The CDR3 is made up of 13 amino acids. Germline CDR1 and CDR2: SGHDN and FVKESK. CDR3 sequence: CASSQGDSLEQYF. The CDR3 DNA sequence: TGTGCCAGCAGCCAAGGGGACAGCCTGGAGCAGTACTTC.

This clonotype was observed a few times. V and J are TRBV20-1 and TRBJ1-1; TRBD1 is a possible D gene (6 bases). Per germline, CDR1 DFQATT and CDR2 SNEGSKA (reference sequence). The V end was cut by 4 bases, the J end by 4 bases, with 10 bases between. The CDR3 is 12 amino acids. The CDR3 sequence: CSATDRSTEAFF. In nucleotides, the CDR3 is TGCAGTGCTACAGACAGGAGCACTGAAGCTTTCTTT.

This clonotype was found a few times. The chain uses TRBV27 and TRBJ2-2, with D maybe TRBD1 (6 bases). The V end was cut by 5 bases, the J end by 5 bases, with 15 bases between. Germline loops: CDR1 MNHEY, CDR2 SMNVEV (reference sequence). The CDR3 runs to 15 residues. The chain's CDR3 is CASSSTGWATGELFF. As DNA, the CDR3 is TGTGCCAGCAGTAGTACAGGGTGGGCGACCGGGGAGCTGTTTTTT.

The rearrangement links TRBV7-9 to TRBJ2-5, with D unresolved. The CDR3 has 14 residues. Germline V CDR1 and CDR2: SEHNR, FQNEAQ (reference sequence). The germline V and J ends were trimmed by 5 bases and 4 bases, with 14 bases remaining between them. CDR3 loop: CASSPPRVGETQYF. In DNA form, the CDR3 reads TGTGCCAGCAGCCCGCCTAGAGTCGGAGAGACCCAGTACTTC. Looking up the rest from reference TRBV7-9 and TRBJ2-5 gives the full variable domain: DTGVSQNPRHKITKRGQNVTFRCDPISEHNRLYWYRQTLGQGPEFLTYFQNEAQLEKSRLLSDRFSAERPKGSFSTLEIQRTEQGDSAMYLCASSPPRVGETQYFGPGTRLLVL.

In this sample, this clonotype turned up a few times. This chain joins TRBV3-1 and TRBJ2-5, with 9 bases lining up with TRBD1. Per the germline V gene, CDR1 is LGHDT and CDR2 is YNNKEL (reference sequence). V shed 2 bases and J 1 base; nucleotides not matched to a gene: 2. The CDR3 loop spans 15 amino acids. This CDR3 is CASSQKGQGQETQYF. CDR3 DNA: TGTGCCAGCAGCCAAAAGGGACAGGGCCAAGAGACCCAGTACTTC.

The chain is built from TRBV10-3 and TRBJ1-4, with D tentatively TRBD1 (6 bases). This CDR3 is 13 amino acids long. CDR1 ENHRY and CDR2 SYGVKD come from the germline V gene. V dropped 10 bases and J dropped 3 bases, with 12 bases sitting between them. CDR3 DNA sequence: TGTGCCACCGGACAGTCAGCTAATGAAAAACTGTTTTTT. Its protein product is CATGQSANEKLFF.

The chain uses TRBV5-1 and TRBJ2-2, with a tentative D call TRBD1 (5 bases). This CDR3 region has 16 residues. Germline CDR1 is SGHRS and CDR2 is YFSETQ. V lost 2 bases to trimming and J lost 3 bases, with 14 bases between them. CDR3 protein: CASSFSGHLDTGELFF. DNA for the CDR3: TGCGCCAGCAGCTTCTCCGGACACCTCGACACCGGGGAGCTGTTTTTT. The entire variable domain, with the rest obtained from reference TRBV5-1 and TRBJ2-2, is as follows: KAGVTQTPRYLIKTRGQQVTLSCSPISGHRSVSWYQQTPGQGLQFLFEYFSETQRNKGNFPGRFSGRQFSNSRSEMNVSTLELGDSALYLCASSFSGHLDTGELFFGEGSRLTVL.

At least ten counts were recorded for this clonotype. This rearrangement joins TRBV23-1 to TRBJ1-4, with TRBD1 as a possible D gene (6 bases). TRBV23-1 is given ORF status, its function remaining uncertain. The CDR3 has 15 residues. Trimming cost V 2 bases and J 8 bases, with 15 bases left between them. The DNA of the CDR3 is TGCGCCAGCAGTCAACTAGGGGGGATAGAGGAAAAACTGTTTTTT. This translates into CASSQLGGIEEKLFF.

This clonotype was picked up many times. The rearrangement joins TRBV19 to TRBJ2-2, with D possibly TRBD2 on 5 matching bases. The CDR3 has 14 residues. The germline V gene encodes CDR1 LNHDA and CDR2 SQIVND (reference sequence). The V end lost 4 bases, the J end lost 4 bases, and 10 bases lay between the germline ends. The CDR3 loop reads CASSREKLTGELFF. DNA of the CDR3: TGTGCCAGTAGTAGGGAGAAACTCACCGGGGAGCTGTTTTTT.

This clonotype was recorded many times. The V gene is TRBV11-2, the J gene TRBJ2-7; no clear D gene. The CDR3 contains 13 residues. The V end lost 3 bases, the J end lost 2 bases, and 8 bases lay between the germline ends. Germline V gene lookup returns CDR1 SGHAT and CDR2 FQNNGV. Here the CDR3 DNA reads TGTGCCAGCAGCTTCTGGAAGACCTACGAGCAGTACTTC. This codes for CASSFWKTYEQYF.

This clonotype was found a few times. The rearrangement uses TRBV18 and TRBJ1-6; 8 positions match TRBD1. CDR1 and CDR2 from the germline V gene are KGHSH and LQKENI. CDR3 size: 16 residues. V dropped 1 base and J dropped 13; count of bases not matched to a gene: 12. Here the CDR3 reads CASSPRGQGAGLPLHF. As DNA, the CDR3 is TGTGCCAGCTCACCACGCGGACAGGGCGCCGGCCTCCCCCTCCACTTT.

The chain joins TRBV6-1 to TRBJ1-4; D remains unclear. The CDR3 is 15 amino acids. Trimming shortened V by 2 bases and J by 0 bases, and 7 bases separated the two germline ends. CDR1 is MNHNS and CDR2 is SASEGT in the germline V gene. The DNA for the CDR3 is TGTGCCAGCAGTGAATCTGCCGCAACTAATGAAAAACTGTTTTTT. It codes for CASSESAATNEKLFF.

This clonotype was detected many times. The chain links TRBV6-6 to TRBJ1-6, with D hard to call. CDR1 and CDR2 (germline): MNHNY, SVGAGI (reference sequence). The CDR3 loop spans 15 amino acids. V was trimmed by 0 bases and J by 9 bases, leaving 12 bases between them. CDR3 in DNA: TGTGCCAGCAGTTACTCGAAAGGGTTCGGTTCACCCCTCCACTTT. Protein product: CASSYSKGFGSPLHF.

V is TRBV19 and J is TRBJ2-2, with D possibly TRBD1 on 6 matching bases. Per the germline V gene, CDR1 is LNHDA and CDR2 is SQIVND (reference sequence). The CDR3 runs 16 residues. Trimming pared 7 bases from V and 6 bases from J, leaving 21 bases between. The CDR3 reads CASNEMRTVRPGELFF. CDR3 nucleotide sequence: TGTGCCAGTAACGAAATGAGGACAGTTAGGCCCGGGGAGCTGTTTTTT.

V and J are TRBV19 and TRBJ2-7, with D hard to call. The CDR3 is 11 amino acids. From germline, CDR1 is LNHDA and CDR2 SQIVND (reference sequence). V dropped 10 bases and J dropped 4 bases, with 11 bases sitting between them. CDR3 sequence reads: CATVWGYEQYF. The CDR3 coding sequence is TGTGCCACCGTCTGGGGTTACGAGCAGTACTTC.

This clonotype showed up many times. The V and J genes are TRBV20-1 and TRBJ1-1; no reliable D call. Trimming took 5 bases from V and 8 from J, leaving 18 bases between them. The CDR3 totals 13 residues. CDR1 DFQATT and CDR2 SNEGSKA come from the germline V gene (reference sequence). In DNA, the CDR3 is TGCAGTGCTGACCACCCCCGTGTGTGGGAAGCTTTCTTT. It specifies CSADHPRVWEAFF.